A single sample is the source of the 19 T cell receptor beta chains below, sequenced in a study of early T cells in non-severe SARS-CoV-2 infection (dated by TCRdb to the early 2020s). The library was generated by 5' RACE. Sequencing was carried out with a NextSeq 500. Clones were called with MiXCR by TCRdb after fastp trimmed the public reads at Q25, and only in-frame beta chains were retained. Each CDR3 protein appears once, grouped with its most common genes and DNA. The sample table holds 60,000 to 80,000 distinct CDR3 sequences, of which 9% to 15% were seen once. The top ten clones comprise approximately 4% of the sample. The sample was whole blood. The receptor source for this set is an adult who was a healthcare worker with PCR-confirmed SARS-CoV-2 infection or an uninfected control (not recorded which).

The chain links TRBV3-1 to TRBJ2-2; D not resolved. This CDR3 contains 19 residues. Looked up from germline, CDR1 is LGHDT and CDR2 is YNNKEL (reference sequence). V lost 4 bases to trimming and J lost 5 bases, with 26 bases between them. The CDR3 sequence is CASSRYLTLDDTQTGELFF. Written as DNA, the CDR3 is TGTGCCAGCAGCCGCTACCTTACTTTGGACGACACGCAGACCGGGGAGCTGTTTTTT.

The table lists this clonotype with a few counts. Being one base from a much bigger clone, this may be a read error. The CDR3 nucleotides read TGTGCCAGCAGCTTAACGAGCGGTTTTCCCTACAATGAGCAGTTCTTC. It is translated as CASSLTSGFPYNEQFF. The V gene is TRBV7-6, the J gene TRBJ2-1; possibly TRBD2 for D (5 bases). V lost 2 bases and J 2 bases, leaving 13 bases between the germline ends. The CDR3 runs to 16 residues. The germline gives CDR1 SGHVS, CDR2 FNYEAQ.

In its sample, this clonotype was seen a few times. The V gene is TRBV7-9, the J gene TRBJ2-2; 8 bases agree with TRBD2. Germline CDR1 and CDR2: SEHNR and FQNEAQ (reference sequence). Losses at the gene ends were 2 bases for V and 4 bases for J; bases not matched to a gene: 6. The CDR3 has 16 amino acids. The CDR3 reads CASSLMAGGGTGELFF. CDR3 in DNA: TGTGCCAGCAGCTTAATGGCGGGAGGAGGCACCGGGGAGCTGTTTTTT.

This clonotype has ten or more counts. The chain has TRBV20-1 and TRBJ2-7; D is possibly TRBD1 (5 bases). V was trimmed by 3 bases and J by 3 bases, leaving 12 bases between them. This CDR3 contains 13 residues. The germline V gene encodes CDR1 DFQATT and CDR2 SNEGSKA (reference sequence). The CDR3 DNA follows: TGCAGTGCTAGGGGGCCGACGCTCTACGAGCAGTACTTC. It translates to CSARGPTLYEQYF.

This chain joins TRBV27 and TRBJ2-3; D possibly matches TRBD1 or TRBD2 (6 bases each). The V end was cut by 4 bases, the J end by 6 bases, with 8 bases between. The germline CDR1 and CDR2 sequences are MNHEY and SMNVEV (reference sequence). The CDR3 contains 12 residues. CDR3: CASSWGADTQYF. The CDR3 DNA is TGTGCCAGCAGTTGGGGGGCGGATACGCAGTATTTT.

This rearrangement joins TRBV9 to TRBJ2-7; D gene uncertain. V dropped 1 base and J dropped 6 bases, with 11 bases sitting between them. This CDR3 spans 13 amino acids. Germline V gene sequence: CDR1 SGDLS, CDR2 YYNGEE. CDR3 amino acids: CASSVTAQREQYF. DNA for the CDR3: TGTGCCAGCAGCGTAACAGCACAACGCGAGCAGTACTTC.

This clonotype came up a few times. An end of the junction does not agree with germline; a read error may underlie this. The chain links TRBV7-2 to TRBJ2-7, with TRBD1 matching over 8 bases. Per the germline V gene, CDR1 is SGHTA and CDR2 is FQGNSA. The CDR3 runs 14 residues. The CDR3 here is CASSMDRVSDEQYF. DNA for the CDR3: TGTGCCAGCAGCATGGACAGGGTCTCCGACGAGCAGTACTTC.

This rearrangement joins TRBV20-1 to TRBJ2-1, with 8 bases fitting TRBD2. Germline CDR1 DFQATT, CDR2 SNEGSKA (reference sequence). The V segment lost 8 bases and the J segment 2 bases; nucleotides outside the gene matches: 8. This CDR3 comprises 14 residues. For the CDR3, the DNA is TGCAGTTCCCGACTAGCGACCGCCTACAATGAGCAGTTCTTC. This codes for CSSRLATAYNEQFF.

The chain employs TRBV7-9 and TRBJ2-7; perhaps TRBD2 as D (6 bases). The CDR3 sequence is 14 residues long. The V end was cut by 5 bases, the J end by 0 bases, with 11 bases between. Per the germline V gene, CDR1 is SEHNR and CDR2 is FQNEAQ (reference sequence). CDR3 DNA sequence: TGTGCCAGCAGCCGGGACTCTGTCTCCTACGAGCAGTACTTC. Its translation: CASSRDSVSYEQYF.

This clonotype was detected ten times or more. The chain employs TRBV18 and TRBJ2-3; 12 positions match TRBD2. CDR1 and CDR2 (germline): KGHSH, LQKENI. CDR3 size: 16 residues. The V and J ends lost 3 bases and 3 bases, in that order; junction bases with no gene match: 4. CDR3 protein: CASSPVLAGGTDTQYF. In DNA form, the CDR3 reads TGTGCCAGCTCACCGGTCCTAGCGGGAGGGACAGATACGCAGTATTTT.

This chain uses TRBV7-2 with TRBJ2-7; D is perhaps TRBD1 (6 bases). CDR1 SGHTA and CDR2 FQGNSA come from the germline V gene. V was shortened by 5 bases and J by 1 base, with 12 bases between the two germline ends. The CDR3 loop spans 14 amino acids. The CDR3 sequence is CASSHPGQSYEQYF. CDR3 in DNA: TGTGCCAGCAGCCATCCCGGACAGTCCTACGAGCAGTACTTC.

The J gene is TRBJ2-2, the V gene TRBV4-1; D not resolved. Germline V gene data show CDR1 as MGHRA and CDR2 as YSYEKL. Trimming left V 1 base short and J 6 bases short, with 6 bases between. There are 13 residues in the CDR3. CDR3 loop: CASSQAGSGELFF. CDR3 coding DNA: TGCGCCAGCAGCCAAGCTGGATCCGGGGAGCTGTTTTTT.

This clonotype occurred a few times. The chain recombines TRBV5-1 with TRBJ2-7; D gene uncertain. The CDR3 is 13 residues long. The V gene's germline CDR1 is SGHRS and CDR2 YFSETQ. Trimming pared 0 bases from V and 9 bases from J, leaving 13 bases between. CDR3 amino acids: CASSLGPSSPQYF. CDR3 DNA: TGCGCCAGCAGCTTGGGACCCAGTTCGCCGCAGTACTTC.

Points on this clonotype: An end of the junction differs from the germline gene, which may be a read error. V and J are TRBV7-2 and TRBJ2-3; D not resolved. Germline V gene data show CDR1 as SGHTA and CDR2 as FQGNSA. The CDR3 has 15 residues. As DNA, the CDR3 is TGTGTCAGCAGCTTGTTATACGCCCCCACAGATACGCAGTATTTT. As protein: CVSSLLYAPTDTQYF.

This clonotype was counted many times. CDR3 amino acids: CASRGGSSSTDTQYF. The CDR3 nucleotides read TGTGCCAGCAGAGGGGGGAGCTCTAGCACAGATACGCAGTATTTT. The V and J genes are TRBV28 and TRBJ2-3; the D call may be TRBD1 or TRBD2 (6 bases each). The CDR3 contains 15 residues. The V and J ends lost 6 bases and 0 bases respectively, with 13 bases between them. Per germline, CDR1 MDHEN and CDR2 SYDVKM.

This clonotype was observed a few times. The chain links TRBV28 to TRBJ1-5; D might be TRBD1 (6 bases). Trimming shortened V by 6 bases and J by 3 bases, and 18 bases separated the two germline ends. CDR1 is MDHEN and CDR2 is SYDVKM in the germline V gene. The CDR3 loop spans 16 amino acids. The chain's CDR3 is CASSPGTSHLNQPQHF. The DNA of the CDR3 is TGTGCCAGCAGCCCCGGGACAAGTCACCTCAATCAGCCCCAGCATTTT.

This clonotype was observed a handful of times. J is TRBJ2-1 and V is TRBV10-3, with D possibly TRBD2 on 6 matching bases. V shed 2 bases and J shed 4 bases, with 9 bases lying between them. CDR1 ENHRY and CDR2 SYGVKD come from the germline V gene. CDR3 length: 14 residues. In DNA form, the CDR3 reads TGTGCCATCAGTGAGCTAGCGTTATACAATGAGCAGTTCTTC. Its translation is CAISELALYNEQFF.

This clonotype was seen many times. The gene calls are TRBV7-2 and TRBJ2-5, with a possible D match to TRBD2 (6 bases). Trimming stripped 4 bases from V and 3 bases from J, with 12 bases between. The CDR3 runs 14 residues. The germline CDR1 and CDR2 sequences are SGHTA and FQGNSA. The CDR3 loop is CASSYREREETQYF. The CDR3 DNA reads TGTGCCAGCAGCTACCGGGAGCGAGAAGAGACCCAGTACTTC.

The sample holds many counts of this clonotype. The chain has TRBV12-3 or TRBV12-4 and TRBJ2-7; D might be TRBD2 (6 bases). With 4 bases removed from V and 5 bases from J, the gap between germline ends came to 15 bases. This CDR3 region has 14 residues. This CDR3 is CASSWGVPKDEQYF. The CDR3 region has the DNA TGTGCCAGCAGTTGGGGGGTCCCTAAAGACGAGCAGTACTTC.